These 25 T cell receptor beta chains came from one sample sequenced in a study of glioma-infiltrating T cells. Amplification of TCR alpha and beta CDR3 regions from RNA used iRepertoire nested multiplex PCR. TCRdb re-called the multiplex PCR reads with MiXCR, one entry per CDR3 protein. The table records about 200,000 distinct CDR3 sequences, more than 30% of them present only once. Sequenced input: glioma tissue, nonneoplastic brain tissue, or PBMCs (not recorded which). All receptors come from a human donor with low-grade glioma or glioblastoma, undergoing nonglioma brain surgery, or in good health (not recorded which).

This clonotype was found many times. V usage is TRBV7-2 and J usage is TRBJ2-5; unclear D gene. CDR1 and CDR2 (germline): SGHTA, FQGNSA. The CDR3 sequence is 15 residues long. Trimming took 4 bases from V and 0 from J, leaving 12 bases between them. For the CDR3, the DNA is TGTGCCAGCAGCTCCAGACACGGGTACCAAGAGACCCAGTACTTC. Translated: CASSSRHGYQETQYF. Together with reference TRBV7-2 and TRBJ2-5, the CDR3 gives the full variable domain: GAGVSQSPSNKVTEKGKDVELRCDPISGHTALYWYRQSLGQGLEFLIYFQGNSAPDKSGLPSDRFSAERTGGSVSTLTIQRTQQEDSAVYLCASSSRHGYQETQYFGPGTRLLVL.

In its sample, this clonotype was seen many times. This rearrangement joins TRBV4-1 to TRBJ2-5; possible D gene TRBD2, 6 bases. This CDR3 spans 17 amino acids. V was cut by 0 bases and J by 4 bases, with 18 bases left in between. Germline lookup yields CDR1 MGHRA and CDR2 YSYEKL. CDR3 bases: TGCGCCAGCAGCCAAGATCGAGTCGGGAGTCGGGGAGAGACCCAGTACTTC. Amino acids: CASSQDRVGSRGETQYF.

This clonotype has ten or more counts. V and J are TRBV29-1 and TRBJ2-7, with TRBD1 identical over 12 bases. The CDR3 sequence is 14 residues long. V lost 6 bases and J lost 5; bases outside the gene matches: 8. CDR1 and CDR2 from the germline V gene are SQVTM and ANQGSEA. CDR3 sequence (DNA): TGCAGCGTGGGACAGGGGGCTAGGTTCCACGAGCAGTACTTC. Translating it yields CSVGQGARFHEQYF.

This clonotype occurred many times. At one end, the junction sequence differs from germline, possibly due to a read error. The V gene is TRBV4-1, the J gene TRBJ2-7; no firm D call. The CDR3 contains 13 residues. Germline CDR1 and CDR2: MGHRA and YSYEKL. CDR3 protein: CASSQDLAYEQYF. In DNA form, the CDR3 reads TGTGCCAGCAGCCAAGATCTGGCCTACGAGCAGTACTTC.

This chain links TRBV6-1 with TRBJ1-6; 7 nucleotides agree with TRBD1. CDR3 length: 14 residues. The V gene's germline CDR1 is MNHNS and CDR2 SASEGT. V gave up 5 bases and J gave up 9 bases; unmatched junction bases: 7. The CDR3, as DNA: TGTGCCAGCAGTCCTGGGACAGATTTTTCACCCCTCCACTTT. Translation: CASSPGTDFSPLHF.

This clonotype was seen repeatedly, ten times or more. The chain uses TRBV20-1 and TRBJ2-5, with TRBD1 as a possible D gene (5 bases). The V end lost 4 bases, the J end lost 3 bases, and 6 bases lay between the germline ends. The CDR3 is 11 residues long. Germline-derived CDR1 and CDR2 are DFQATT and SNEGSKA (reference sequence). CDR3 region: CSATGKETQYF. The DNA of the CDR3 is TGCAGTGCTACAGGGAAAGAGACCCAGTACTTC.

This chain connects TRBV27 to TRBJ2-7, with 8 bases lining up with TRBD2. Germline CDR1 MNHEY, CDR2 SMNVEV (reference sequence). The CDR3 is 16 amino acids. V trimming: 5 bases; J trimming: 5 bases; junction bases outside the gene matches: 14. The CDR3 DNA reads TGTGCCAGCAGTCTGCGTCGAGCGGGAGCGGAGAACGAGCAGTACTTC. Its protein is CASSLRRAGAENEQYF.

This clonotype occurred many times. V gene TRBV6-2 or TRBV6-3 combines with J gene TRBJ2-3, with a possible D match to TRBD1 (5 bases). Germline CDR1 MNHEY, CDR2 SVGEGT. The CDR3 is 14 amino acids. The V end lost 5 bases, the J end lost 4 bases, and 13 bases lay between the germline ends. CDR3 DNA sequence: TGTGCCAGCAGTCTCCCAGTGGGGCCAGATACGCAGTATTTT. It specifies CASSLPVGPDTQYF.

Note on this clonotype: A clone one base away is much larger, so this may be a read error. The CDR3 coding sequence is TGTTCCAGTAGCGGACAGGGGCGCAACTATGGCTACACCTTC. It specifies CSSSGQGRNYGYTF. The gene calls are TRBV19 and TRBJ1-2; TRBD1 agrees at 9 bases. The CDR3 length is 14 residues. Germline CDR1 reads LNHDA; CDR2 reads SQIVND (reference sequence). Complete variable domain (other parts from reference TRBV19 and TRBJ1-2): DGGITQSPKYLFRKEGQNVTLSCEQNLNHDAMYWYRQDPGQGLRLIYYSQIVNDFQKGDIAEGYSVSREKKESFPLTVTSAQKNPTAFYLCSSSGQGRNYGYTFGSGTRLTVV.

With respect to this clonotype: A junction end diverges from the germline sequence, so it may reflect a read error. This sequence joins TRBV4-1 and TRBJ1-1; D is possibly TRBD1 (6 bases). CDR1 and CDR2 (germline): MGHRA, YSYEKL. CDR3 length equals 17 residues. CDR3 loop: CASSPKIQGYSDTKAFF. The CDR3 nucleotides are TGCGCCAGCAGCCCAAAAATACAGGGCTACTCGGACACTAAAGCTTTCTTT.

As to this clonotype: Possible read error: a much larger clone is one base away. This chain joins TRBV29-1 and TRBJ1-2, with D maybe TRBD1 (5 bases). The CDR3 is 11 amino acids. The germline V and J ends were trimmed by 7 bases and 5 bases, with 11 bases remaining between them. Germline loops: CDR1 SQVTM, CDR2 ANQGSEA. CDR3 coding DNA: TGCAGCGGCGGGGGGGAATATGGCTACACCTTC. Translating gives CSGGGEYGYTF.

This clonotype was detected many times. The rearrangement uses TRBV10-2 and TRBJ2-3; D is undetermined. CDR1 is WSHSY and CDR2 is SAAADI in the germline V gene. Trimming pared 0 bases from V and 9 bases from J, leaving 7 bases between. The CDR3 length is 12 residues. CDR3 nucleotides: TGCGCCAGCAGTGAGTCCTCGGAAACGCAGTATTTT. It translates to CASSESSETQYF.

Regarding this clonotype: A junction end diverges from the germline sequence, so it may reflect a read error. The CDR3 reads CASNKLAPETQYF. The CDR3 DNA sequence: TGCGCCAGCAACAAACTAGCGCCAGAGACCCAGTACTTC. V is TRBV7-6 and J is TRBJ2-5; 7 positions match TRBD2. There are 13 residues in the CDR3. Germline assignment: CDR1 SGHVS and CDR2 FNYEAQ. Together with reference TRBV7-6 and TRBJ2-5, the CDR3 gives the full variable domain: GAGVSQSPRYKVTKRGQDVALRCDPISGHVSLYWYRQALGQGPEFLTYFNYEAQQDKSGLPNDRFSAERPEGSISTLTIQRTEQRDSAMYRCASNKLAPETQYFGPGTRLLVL.

In this sample, this clonotype turned up many times. The J gene is TRBJ2-7, the V gene TRBV4-2; 8 nucleotides match TRBD2. CDR3 length: 18 residues. Germline CDR1 LGHNA, CDR2 YNFKEQ. With V trimmed by 1 base and J by 2 bases, 13 bases remained unmatched. The CDR3: CASSQGPQGLEGTYEQYF. CDR3 bases: TGTGCCAGCAGCCAAGGACCCCAGGGACTAGAGGGAACCTACGAGCAGTACTTC.

This clonotype was seen repeatedly, ten times or more. The J gene is TRBJ2-5, the V gene TRBV7-2; D uncertain. Germline CDR1 and CDR2: SGHTA and FQGNSA. V lost 5 bases and J lost 4, with 11 bases in between. The CDR3 sequence is 13 residues long. The CDR3 DNA sequence: TGTGCCAGCAGCCCTTTTTTCCCAGAGACCCAGTACTTC. Translated, it gives CASSPFFPETQYF.

With regard to this clonotype: This sequence may be a read error, since a much larger clone differs from it by one base. This chain joins TRBV10-3 and TRBJ2-3; 7 bases line up with TRBD1. The J call could be wrong; TRBJ1-1 is a better fit for the DNA end. Germline V gene lookup returns CDR1 ENHRY and CDR2 SYGVKD. The CDR3 is made up of 14 amino acids. CDR3 loop: CATSQGGRNTEAFF. For the CDR3, the DNA is TGTGCCACCAGCCAGGGGGGAAGGAACACTGAAGCTTTCTTT.

In regard to this clonotype: This may be a read error: a much more frequent sequence differs by one nucleotide. The chain couples TRBV3-1 to TRBJ2-3; the D gene is possibly TRBD2 (5 bases). This CDR3 contains 15 residues. Germline CDR1 is LGHDT and CDR2 is YNNKEL (reference sequence). CDR3 residues: CASSQSYGMSDTKYF. CDR3 in DNA: TGTGCCAGCAGCCAAAGTTACGGGATGTCAGATACGAAGTATTTT.

This clonotype appeared a few times. The chain employs TRBV4-2 and TRBJ2-7, with 8 bases identical to TRBD2. The germline CDR1 and CDR2 sequences are LGHNA and YNFKEQ. V trimming: 0 bases; J trimming: 6 bases; junction bases outside the gene matches: 4. The CDR3 has 14 amino acids. In DNA form, the CDR3 reads TGTGCCAGCAGCCAAGAGGGACTAGAGGGCGAGCAGTACTTC. Its protein product is CASSQEGLEGEQYF.

This chain joins TRBV7-6 and TRBJ2-7; D assignment may be TRBD1 or TRBD2 (5 bases each). The CDR3 is 14 residues long. CDR1 is SGHVS, CDR2 FNYEAQ, per germline. The ends were cut back, 5 bases at V and 2 bases at J, with 13 bases in the middle. The CDR3 reads CASSIRDGAYEQYF. The CDR3 nucleotides read TGTGCCAGCAGCATCCGGGACGGTGCCTACGAGCAGTACTTC.

CDR3 region: CASSLGTGTRDNEQFF. CDR3 coding DNA: TGTGCCAGCAGCTTGGGGACCGGGACAAGAGACAATGAGCAGTTCTTC. The chain uses TRBV5-4 and TRBJ2-1, with TRBD1 as a possible D gene (6 bases). The germline V gene has CDR1 SGHNT and CDR2 YYREEE (reference sequence). The V end lost 0 bases, the J end lost 5 bases, and 15 bases lay between the germline ends. The CDR3 has 16 amino acids.

This clonotype appeared many times. This chain uses TRBV6-6 with TRBJ1-2; 8 bases agree with TRBD1. The CDR3 extends over 15 amino acids. Unmatched junction bases numbered 5, after V lost 1 base and J lost 4 bases. Germline-derived CDR1 and CDR2 are MNHNY and SVGAGI (reference sequence). DNA of the CDR3: TGTGCCAGCAGTTACTTAGCAGGGGGCGGCTATGGCTACACCTTC. Amino acid sequence: CASSYLAGGGYGYTF.

The CDR3: CASTHTGTGGPKIYNEQFF. In DNA, the CDR3 is TGTGCCAGTACCCACACCGGGACAGGGGGTCCTAAGATCTACAATGAGCAGTTCTTC. The gene calls are TRBV19 and TRBJ2-1, with TRBD1 matching over 11 bases. The V segment lost 7 bases and the J segment 3 bases; nucleotides outside the gene matches: 17. The germline V gene encodes CDR1 LNHDA and CDR2 SQIVND (reference sequence). The length of the CDR3 is 19 residues.

Many counts were recorded for this clonotype. The rearrangement links TRBV28 to TRBJ2-1, with TRBD1 matching over 7 bases. The V gene end was trimmed by 11 bases and the J gene end by 2 bases; junction bases not matched to a gene: 12. Germline assignment: CDR1 MDHEN and CDR2 SYDVKM. The length of the CDR3 is 15 residues. CDR3 nucleotides: TGTGCCGCTCAGCAAGCGACAGGGACCTACAATGAGCAGTTCTTC. It codes for CAAQQATGTYNEQFF.

V gene TRBV5-1 combines with J gene TRBJ2-7; D ambiguous. The CDR3 is 15 amino acids. V gave up 0 bases and J gave up 7 bases, with 17 bases separating them. Germline CDR1 reads SGHRS; CDR2 reads YFSETQ. CDR3 sequence: CASSLGRPSYNEQYF. The CDR3 coding sequence is TGCGCCAGCAGCTTGGGGCGACCCTCCTACAATGAGCAGTACTTC.

This clonotype was detected ten times or more. The chain is built from TRBV6-1 and TRBJ1-1; D perhaps matches TRBD1 (6 bases). V lost 2 bases and J lost 6, with 19 bases in between. This CDR3 contains 16 residues. From germline, CDR1 is MNHNS and CDR2 SASEGT. The CDR3 DNA reads TGTGCCAGCAGTGAAAGTATTGCAGGGGCGGGGGCTGAAGCTTTCTTT. Translated, it gives CASSESIAGAGAEAFF.